The 32 T cell receptor beta chains in this list originate from one sample, sequenced in a study of cytomegalovirus exposure and HLA in healthy donors. The study ran its PCR with 60 Vbeta and 13 Jbeta primers. Clones were sequenced by immunoSEQ multiplex PCR, and TCRdb holds only the in-frame ones, with some missing. The listing contains tens of thousands of clones. The sequencing sample was made of PBMCs. The receptors originated from a boy aged 10-17 years in good health and CMV-seronegative.

This chain links TRBV11-2 with TRBJ2-6; D is uncertain. Looked up from germline, CDR1 is SGHAT and CDR2 is FQNNGV. Between the trimmed V and J ends, which lost 3 bases and 8 bases, there was a span of 14 bases. The CDR3 spans 15 residues. The DNA of the CDR3 is TGTGCCAGCAGCTTGGAATATATGGGCTCCAACGTCCTGACTTTC. Translated: CASSLEYMGSNVLTF.

The chain combines TRBV19 with TRBJ1-2; D is undetermined. There are 12 residues in the CDR3. Trimming shortened V by 4 bases and J by 1 base, and 4 bases separated the two germline ends. Germline lookup yields CDR1 LNHDA and CDR2 SQIVND (reference sequence). CDR3 sequence reads: CASSTNNYGYTF. Here the CDR3 DNA reads TGTGCCAGTAGTACAAATAACTATGGCTACACCTTC.

CDR3 residues: CASSDMTGGTDTQYF. CDR3 nucleotides: TGTGCCAGCAGTGACATGACAGGGGGCACAGATACGCAGTATTTT. The V gene is TRBV25-1, the J gene TRBJ2-3; 8 bases are shared with TRBD1. The V gene end was trimmed by 3 bases and the J gene end by 1 base; junction bases not matched to a gene: 3. Germline V gives CDR1 MGHDK, CDR2 SYGVNS. This CDR3 contains 15 residues. Full variable domain (outside the CDR3, taken from reference TRBV25-1 and TRBJ2-3): EADIYQTPRYLVIGTGKKITLECSQTMGHDKMYWYQQDPGMELHLIHYSYGVNSTEKGDLSSESTVSRIRTEHFPLTLESARPSHTSQYLCASSDMTGGTDTQYFGPGTRLTVL.

The chain has TRBV7-2 and TRBJ2-7, with 9 positions matching TRBD1. Trimming cost V 5 bases and J 3 bases; bases outside gene matches: 8. Looked up from germline, CDR1 is SGHTA and CDR2 is FQGNSA. The CDR3 is 15 amino acids. CDR3 region: CASSQGWDRVYEQYF. CDR3 bases: TGTGCCAGCAGCCAGGGATGGGACAGGGTCTACGAGCAGTACTTC.

The rearrangement uses TRBV12-2 and TRBJ2-7; whether TRBD2, the table's D call, matches the DNA was not checked. TRBV12-2 represents a pseudogene. The CDR3 sequence is 16 residues long. CDR3 sequence (DNA): TGTGCAAGTCGCCCCATGGTCGGCGGGGGATTCTACGAGCAGTACTTC. This codes for CASRPMVGGGFYEQYF.

The V and J genes are TRBV5-1 and TRBJ2-7, with 10 bases aligning to TRBD2. V trimming: 0 bases; J trimming: 12 bases; junction bases outside the gene matches: 9. CDR1 is SGHRS, CDR2 YFSETQ, per germline. This CDR3 contains 14 residues. The CDR3 sequence: CASSLEASGGRWYF. CDR3 in DNA: TGCGCCAGCAGCTTGGAGGCTAGCGGGGGCCGTTGGTACTTC.

The rearrangement uses TRBV7-7 and TRBJ1-3; possible D gene TRBD1, 6 bases. Trimming took 1 base from V and 2 from J, leaving 9 bases between them. This CDR3 spans 15 amino acids. CDR1 and CDR2 from the germline V gene are SSHAT and FNYEAQ (reference sequence). CDR3 sequence: CASSLESGAGNTIYF. In DNA, the CDR3 is TGTGCCAGCAGCTTAGAATCAGGGGCTGGAAACACCATATATTTT.

The rearrangement joins TRBV11-2 to TRBJ1-1; the D gene is possibly TRBD1 (6 bases). Trimming removed 3 bases from V and 4 bases from J, with 9 bases in between. The CDR3 consists of 13 residues. The germline gives CDR1 SGHAT, CDR2 FQNNGV. CDR3 loop: CASSLTGGTEAFF. The CDR3 DNA sequence: TGTGCCAGCAGCTTGACAGGAGGCACTGAAGCTTTCTTT.

The rearrangement links TRBV7-9 to TRBJ2-5, with D maybe TRBD1 (5 bases). V lost 1 base and J 5 bases, leaving 11 bases between the germline ends. This CDR3 has 14 amino acids. Germline V gene sequence: CDR1 SEHNR, CDR2 FQNEAQ (reference sequence). DNA for the CDR3: TGTGCCAGCAGCTTAGTGGACCCAGGGGAGACCCAGTACTTC. The encoded protein is CASSLVDPGETQYF.

V and J are TRBV6-5 and TRBJ2-2; tentative D call: TRBD2 (6 bases). The CDR3 has 12 residues. Trimming stripped 10 bases from V and 3 bases from J, with 9 bases between. The germline CDR1 and CDR2 sequences are MNHEY and SVGAGI. DNA for the CDR3: TGTGCCACAGGAGGGGACACCGGGGAGCTGTTTTTT. It is translated as CATGGDTGELFF.

The chain is built from TRBV5-1 and TRBJ2-7; D is perhaps TRBD2 (5 bases). With 0 bases removed from V and 3 bases from J, the gap between germline ends came to 10 bases. The CDR3 extends over 14 amino acids. Germline CDR1 is SGHRS and CDR2 is YFSETQ. CDR3 region: CASSLERQSYEQYF. The DNA of the CDR3 is TGCGCCAGCAGCTTGGAGCGGCAGAGCTACGAGCAGTACTTC.

J is TRBJ2-3 and V is TRBV6-1, with TRBD2 matching over 8 bases. CDR3 size: 15 residues. The germline CDR1 and CDR2 sequences are MNHNS and SASEGT. V was pared by 3 bases and J by 4 bases, with 6 bases of the junction left unmatched. The CDR3 loop is CASSDISGSSDTQYF. Written as DNA, the CDR3 is TGTGCCAGCAGTGATATCAGCGGGAGCTCAGATACGCAGTATTTT.

The J gene is TRBJ1-5, the V gene TRBV29-1; 8 bases fit TRBD1. This CDR3 comprises 13 residues. Losses at the gene ends were 2 bases for V and 5 bases for J; bases not matched to a gene: 2. Germline CDR1 reads SQVTM; CDR2 reads ANQGSEA. The CDR3 nucleotides are TGCAGCGTTGAACGGGACAGGTATCAGCCCCAGCATTTT. Its translation: CSVERDRYQPQHF.

V and J are TRBV11-2 and TRBJ2-7, with TRBD1 matching over 10 bases. J gave up 2 bases and V 6 bases, and 7 bases lay outside the gene matches. The CDR3 is 15 residues long. CDR1 is SGHAT and CDR2 is FQNNGV in the germline V gene. In DNA, the CDR3 is TGTGCCAGCAGTTTGGGGACAGGGGATCCCTACGAGCAGTACTTC. Translating it yields CASSLGTGDPYEQYF. The whole variable domain, filled in from reference TRBV11-2 and TRBJ2-7, reads EAGVAQSPRYKIIEKRQSVAFWCNPISGHATLYWYQQILGQGPKLLIQFQNNGVVDDSQLPKDRFSAERLKGVDSTLKIQPAKLEDSAVYLCASSLGTGDPYEQYFGPGTRLTVT.

The rearrangement uses TRBV2 and TRBJ1-4, with 8 bases lining up with TRBD1. The ends lost 0 bases at V and 6 bases at J; junction bases unmatched: 12. The CDR3 is 18 amino acids. Germline V lookup: CDR1 SNHLY, CDR2 FYNNEI. The CDR3 DNA reads as TGTGCCAGCAGTGAAGCGCGACAACAGGGGGGGAGGTATGAAAAACTGTTTTTT. It yields the protein CASSEARQQGGRYEKLFF.

V and J are TRBV9 and TRBJ2-1, with D uncertain. Germline V lookup: CDR1 SGDLS, CDR2 YYNGEE. The length of the CDR3 is 15 residues. V lost 4 bases, J lost 0 bases, and 11 bases lay in between. The CDR3 reads CASSLTSFSYNEQFF. The CDR3 coding sequence is TGTGCCAGCAGCCTTACTTCCTTCTCCTACAATGAGCAGTTCTTC.

V is TRBV6-1 and J is TRBJ2-1; 9 bases map to TRBD2. The CDR3 has 15 amino acids. Trimming at V came to 5 bases and at J to 7 bases, leaving 9 bases not matched to a gene. Germline V lookup: CDR1 MNHNS, CDR2 SASEGT. CDR3 bases: TGTGCCAGCAGTAATAGCGGGAGTTCAAGGAATGAGCAGTTCTTC. It is translated as CASSNSGSSRNEQFF.

In DNA form, the CDR3 reads TGTGCCAGCAGCCCCCTATTGGGGGCAGGGAGCTACGAGCAGTACTTC. It specifies CASSPLLGAGSYEQYF. The V gene is TRBV14, the J gene TRBJ2-7; tentative D call: TRBD1 (6 bases). Trimming removed 4 bases from V and 3 bases from J, with 19 bases in between. CDR3 length equals 16 residues. CDR1 and CDR2 (germline): SGHDN, FVKESK.

The CDR3 is CASNDITAAFF. Written as DNA, the CDR3 is TGTGCCAGCAACGATATAACCGCGGCTTTCTTT. The chain is built from TRBV7-9 and TRBJ1-1; no clear D gene. This CDR3 region has 11 residues. In germline, CDR1 is SEHNR, CDR2 FQNEAQ (reference sequence). V was pared by 7 bases and J by 11 bases, with 14 bases between. The full variable domain, completed using reference TRBV7-9 and TRBJ1-1, is DTGVSQNPRHKITKRGQNVTFRCDPISEHNRLYWYRQTLGQGPEFLTYFQNEAQLEKSRLLSDRFSAERPKGSFSTLEIQRTEQGDSAMYLCASNDITAAFFGQGTRLTVV.

This chain connects TRBV5-1 to TRBJ1-2; 10 bases are a match to TRBD1. This CDR3 is built from 14 residues. J was trimmed by 5 bases and V by 4 bases; bases with no gene match: 5. The germline V gene encodes CDR1 SGHRS and CDR2 YFSETQ. In DNA, the CDR3 is TGCGCCAGCAGCCCGGGACAGGGGTTGTATGGCTACACCTTC. It is translated as CASSPGQGLYGYTF.

The J gene is TRBJ1-5, the V gene TRBV18, with D possibly TRBD1 on 5 matching bases. V was cut by 3 bases and J by 2 bases, with 14 bases left in between. Germline values: CDR1 KGHSH, CDR2 LQKENI. This CDR3 region has 16 residues. The CDR3 region is CASSPSMGGGNQPQHF. The CDR3 coding sequence is TGTGCCAGCTCACCTAGTATGGGGGGGGGCAATCAGCCCCAGCATTTT.

The CDR3 loop is CASMPGTGRRETQYF. The CDR3 bases are TGTGCCAGCATGCCCGGGACAGGACGCCGGGAGACCCAGTACTTC. This sequence joins TRBV2 and TRBJ2-5, with 8 bases aligning to TRBD1. The V and J ends lost 7 bases and 5 bases, in that order; junction bases with no gene match: 12. This CDR3 has 15 amino acids. Germline V lookup: CDR1 SNHLY, CDR2 FYNNEI.

CDR3 bases: TGTGCCAGCAGCTTAGAGTCCGGGGGCTACGAGCAGTACTTC. It translates to CASSLESGGYEQYF. The chain links TRBV11-2 to TRBJ2-7; a possible D gene is TRBD2 (6 bases). Germline CDR1 is SGHAT and CDR2 is FQNNGV. V lost 0 bases, J lost 3 bases, and 9 bases lay in between. This CDR3 is 14 amino acids long.

The chain couples TRBV6-1 to TRBJ2-4; tentative D call: TRBD1 (7 bases). V was clipped by 0 bases and J by 2 bases, with 17 bases between them. This CDR3 comprises 18 residues. From germline, CDR1 is MNHNS and CDR2 SASEGT. CDR3 DNA: TGTGCCAGCAGTGAAGCGGGTCGGCAGGGGGGTCCCAAAAACATTCAGTACTTC. Residues: CASSEAGRQGGPKNIQYF.

The gene calls are TRBV6-6 and TRBJ2-2, with 10 bases identical to TRBD1. Germline V gene data show CDR1 as MNHNY and CDR2 as SVGAGI (reference sequence). The CDR3 contains 14 residues. V was clipped by 5 bases and J by 7 bases; unmatched bases: 4. Written as DNA, the CDR3 is TGTGCCAGCAGTGGACAGGGGGGGATCGGGGAGCTGTTTTTT. Translating it yields CASSGQGGIGELFF.

V usage is TRBV30 and J usage is TRBJ2-3, with 9 bases identical to TRBD2. After removal of 3 bases from V and 1 base from J, the junction contained 5 bases not matched to a gene. Germline loops: CDR1 GTSNPN, CDR2 SVGIG (reference sequence). The CDR3 has 15 residues. The CDR3 reads CAWSGGGARTDTQYF. Here the CDR3 DNA reads TGTGCCTGGAGCGGCGGGGGGGCTCGCACAGATACGCAGTATTTT.

This chain uses TRBV5-4 with TRBJ2-3, with 8 bases lining up with TRBD2. CDR3 length: 15 amino acids. Germline trimming cut 9 bases from V and 0 bases from J; bases unmatched to any gene: 9. The germline V gene has CDR1 SGHNT and CDR2 YYREEE (reference sequence). CDR3 in amino acids: CAKSSAGGSTDTQYF. The CDR3 nucleotides are TGTGCCAAATCTTCGGCGGGGGGAAGCACAGATACGCAGTATTTT.

This chain links TRBV28 with TRBJ2-7; 13 positions match TRBD2. There are 14 residues in the CDR3. Germline CDR1 is MDHEN and CDR2 is SYDVKM. Trimming cost V 5 bases and J 5 bases; bases outside gene matches: 3. As DNA, the CDR3 is TGTGCCAGCAGTACGGGACTAGCGGGAAACGAGCAGTACTTC. This sequence encodes CASSTGLAGNEQYF.

The chain recombines TRBV6-6 with TRBJ1-2; no clear D gene. Trimming took 4 bases from V and 10 from J, leaving 16 bases between them. The CDR3 contains 13 residues. Germline lookup yields CDR1 MNHNY and CDR2 SVGAGI (reference sequence). Written as DNA, the CDR3 is TGTGCCAGCAGTTCGGTCGTCCGGGTCACCTACACCTTC. It encodes CASSSVVRVTYTF.

The chain is built from TRBV7-8 and TRBJ1-5; 9 nucleotides align to TRBD1. This CDR3 contains 15 residues. V lost 6 bases, J lost 5 bases, and 8 bases stayed unmatched. Germline values: CDR1 SGHVS, CDR2 FQNEAQ. CDR3 DNA: TGTGCCAGCAGTCCCTGGACAGGGGTGGATCAGCCCCAGCATTTT. This sequence encodes CASSPWTGVDQPQHF.

The V call is TRBV5-1, the J call TRBJ1-2; the D gene is possibly TRBD1 (5 bases). Trimming shortened V by 0 bases and J by 4 bases, and 13 bases separated the two germline ends. CDR3 length: 15 residues. The germline V gene encodes CDR1 SGHRS and CDR2 YFSETQ. Written as DNA, the CDR3 is TGCGCCAGCAGCTTGGTCGCGGGGGATGGCTATGGCTACACCTTC. Its translation: CASSLVAGDGYGYTF.

The chain combines TRBV19 with TRBJ1-5; the match to TRBD1 covers 7 bases. With 6 bases clipped from V and 3 bases from J, the junction kept 11 bases outside the gene matches. Germline V gene data show CDR1 as LNHDA and CDR2 as SQIVND (reference sequence). This CDR3 has 16 residues. CDR3 DNA: TGTGCCAGTAGACTTACCGGGACAGCAGTCAATCAGCCCCAGCATTTT. Amino acids: CASRLTGTAVNQPQHF.